Described below is a single T cell receptor (beta chain) sequence and its context. The antigen is not known. The treatment is: roughly 10-day PBMC culture with coronavirus spike peptide pools or control peptides (ViraFEST assay). Peptide-pool expansion of antigen-specific T cells preceded TCR sequencing in ViraFEST. Sequenced with the Oncomine TCR Beta short-read assay was DNA taken from cultured CD4+ T cells. TCRdb independently ran MiXCR on the PCR reads; one entry per CDR3 protein. This sample has more than 15,000 distinct CDR3 sequences, with around 46% found just once. This specimen belongs to a study of vaccination and CD4 T cells after COVID-19. The CDR3 loop spans 15 amino acids. V lost 2 bases and J lost 3, with 14 bases in between. Germline loops: CDR1 SGHVS, CDR2 FQNEAQ.

This TCR was recovered from a human donor who had recovered from COVID-19. This chain joins TRBV7-8 and TRBJ2-7; D is tentatively TRBD1 or TRBD2 (6 bases each). The sample consisted of CD4+ T cells from blood, cultured in vitro, taken before SARS-CoV-2 vaccination. The CDR3 loop reads CASSLNGGVDYEQYF. The CDR3 DNA reads as TGTGCCAGCAGCTTAAACGGGGGCGTTGACTACGAGCAGTACTTC.